The 15 T cell receptor beta chains below all came from one sample that was sequenced in a study of tumor and adjacent non-tumor tissue in lung cancer. TCRbeta libraries were built with three rounds of nested PCR, modified from ARM-PCR. TCRdb fed the multiplex PCR reads into MiXCR, producing one record per CDR3 protein. The sample yields 75,000 to 90,000 distinct CDR3 sequences, 76% seen once. RNA was extracted from bulk tissue without any cell sorting. Distant lung tissue was collected more than 3 cm away from the tumor edge. Sequenced material: distant non-tumor lung tissue. These receptors originate from a woman between 50 and 59 years old with non-small cell lung cancer.

With respect to this clonotype: One end of the junction does not line up with germline, which may come from a read error. J is TRBJ2-3 and V is TRBV4-1, with D perhaps TRBD2 (5 bases). The germline gives CDR1 MGHRA, CDR2 YSYEKL. This CDR3 has 16 residues. CDR3 sequence: CASSQVGGWVSDTQYF. DNA of the CDR3: TGCGCCAGCAGCCAAGTTGGCGGGTGGGTCTCAGACACGCAGTATTTT.

A note on this clonotype: Sequence at one end of the junction differs from germline and may be a read error. The chain uses TRBV4-1 and TRBJ2-7; tentatively, D is TRBD1 or TRBD2 (6 bases each). The CDR3 totals 15 residues. Germline CDR1 MGHRA, CDR2 YSYEKL. The CDR3 is CTSKQAVGGAGEQYF. CDR3 nucleotide sequence: TGCACCAGCAAGCAAGCCGTCGGGGGCGCGGGGGAGCAGTACTTC.

The V and J genes are TRBV29-1 and TRBJ2-3, with D possibly TRBD1 on 5 matching bases. The V end lost 8 bases, the J end lost 10 bases, and 19 bases lay between the germline ends. The CDR3 totals 12 residues. Germline V gene sequence: CDR1 SQVTM, CDR2 ANQGSEA. The CDR3 sequence: CSILTQTESQYF. The CDR3 region has the DNA TGCAGCATTCTGACACAGACAGAATCGCAGTATTTT.

As concerns this clonotype: At one of its ends the junction is not consistent with the germline gene, which may arise from a read error. The CDR3 here is CASCEGRVTEAFF. CDR3 in DNA: TGCGCCAGCTGTGAGGGTAGGGTTACTGAAGCTTTCTTT. The chain links TRBV10-2 to TRBJ1-1; no clear D gene. CDR1 and CDR2 (germline): WSHSY, SAAADI. This CDR3 comprises 13 residues.

The gene calls are TRBV6-5 and TRBJ1-5; 8 nucleotides align to TRBD1. In germline, CDR1 is MNHEY, CDR2 SVGAGI. V lost 8 bases, J lost 7 bases, and 19 bases stayed unmatched. CDR3 size: 17 residues. The CDR3 sequence is CASRFRGPGQGTQPQHF. The CDR3 coding sequence is TGTGCCAGCCGTTTTCGAGGCCCCGGACAGGGTACCCAGCCCCAGCATTTT.

Regarding this clonotype: This may come from a read error, since a much larger clone is one base off. This sequence joins TRBV24-1 and TRBJ2-2; no definite D call. Deletions cut 0 bases from V and 0 bases from J, with 10 bases between. The length of the CDR3 is 17 residues. Germline CDR1 KGHDR, CDR2 SFDVKD. As DNA, the CDR3 is TGTGCCACCAGTGATTTGCCGATCGATCCGAACACCGGGGAGCTGTTTTTT. This gives the protein CATSDLPIDPNTGELFF.

As regards this clonotype: Compared with germline, one end of the junction differs, possibly owing to a read error. J is TRBJ2-7 and V is TRBV6-1, with 11 bases aligning to TRBD2. The germline V gene has CDR1 MNHNS and CDR2 SASEGT. This CDR3 comprises 15 residues. CDR3 DNA sequence: TGTGCCGGCAGGCTAAAAGTAGCGGGAGGGCCAAAATCGGACTTC. It yields the protein CAGRLKVAGGPKSDF.

This clonotype was observed many times. This rearrangement joins TRBV5-1 to TRBJ2-2; TRBD2 matches at 10 bases. The germline V gene encodes CDR1 SGHRS and CDR2 YFSETQ. With V trimmed by 1 base and J by 7 bases, 7 bases remained unmatched. The CDR3 spans 16 residues. CDR3 region: CASSLLTSGLVGELFF. DNA for the CDR3: TGCGCCAGCAGCTTGTTGACTAGCGGGTTGGTCGGGGAGCTGTTTTTT.

About this clonotype: Germline is not matched at one junction end, which may reflect a read error. J is TRBJ2-7 and V is TRBV6-5; perhaps D is TRBD1 or TRBD2 (6 bases each). In germline, CDR1 is MNHEY, CDR2 SVGAGI. The CDR3 totals 14 residues. The CDR3 region is CDSTYSRGAHEQYF. In DNA, the CDR3 is TGTGACAGCACTTACTCGAGGGGGGCGCACGAGCAGTACTTC.

V gene TRBV28 combines with J gene TRBJ1-2; 11 bases agree with TRBD1. Per germline, CDR1 MDHEN and CDR2 SYDVKM. The CDR3 is made up of 14 amino acids. V shed 5 bases and J 4 bases; nucleotides not matched to a gene: 3. Here the CDR3 reads CASSGTGGGYGYTF. DNA for the CDR3: TGTGCCAGCAGTGGGACAGGGGGAGGCTATGGCTACACCTTC.

This clonotype was counted a few times. It may be a read error: a sequence one base away is much more abundant. The chain combines TRBV28 with TRBJ2-7; tentatively, D is TRBD2 (5 bases). Germline V gives CDR1 MDHEN, CDR2 SYDVKM. The CDR3 is 15 amino acids. CDR3 sequence: CAGSLSGIRSYEQYF. The CDR3 nucleotides read TGTGCCGGCAGTTTATCGGGGATTAGGAGCTACGAGCAGTACTTC.

A remark on this clonotype: The missing conserved phenylalanine or tryptophan at the end of this CDR3 makes a read error likely. The DNA is left out, because the CDR3 cannot be placed on it with certainty; the CDR3 is given as TCRdb lists it. This chain uses TRBV5-5 with TRBJ1-5. Germline CDR1 reads SGHKS; CDR2 reads YYEKEE (reference sequence). The CDR3 comprises 15 residues, both ends counted. The chain's CDR3 is CVTSVNPDWNQPEHY.

Note on this clonotype: No conserved phenylalanine or tryptophan ends this CDR3, so it is likely a read error. This rearrangement joins TRBV28 to TRBJ1-2, with D maybe TRBD1 (5 bases). The germline V gene encodes CDR1 MDHEN and CDR2 SYDVKM. The V gene lost 1 base and the J gene lost 7 bases, with 22 bases spanning the gap. The CDR3 runs 17 residues. CDR3 bases: TGTGCCAGCAGTTTATTGCCGCGGGGCGGGAGGTTCACTGGCTACACCATC. Encoded protein: CASSLLPRGGRFTGYTI.

V is TRBV30 and J is TRBJ2-7; TRBD2 agrees at 7 bases. Germline loops: CDR1 GTSNPN, CDR2 SVGIG (reference sequence). Trimming cost V 3 bases and J 3 bases; bases outside gene matches: 26. This CDR3 has 20 residues. The CDR3 sequence: CAWRLENGLVGSPAGYEQYF. The CDR3 DNA sequence: TGTGCCTGGAGGTTGGAGAACGGACTAGTGGGATCACCGGCTGGCTACGAGCAGTACTTC.

The count of this clonotype is one. This chain joins TRBV29-1 and TRBJ2-7; D ambiguous. Germline CDR1 reads SQVTM; CDR2 reads ANQGSEA. The ends were cut back, 8 bases at V and 2 bases at J, with 19 bases in the middle. The CDR3 contains 14 residues. The CDR3: CSILSAISTYEQYF. As DNA, the CDR3 is TGCAGCATTCTCTCAGCAATTAGCACCTACGAGCAGTACTTC.